These 11 T cell receptor beta chains were sequenced from one sample in a study of T cell responses to AZD1222 COVID-19 vaccine. Only in-frame clones appear in the TCRdb table, and some are missing; sequencing was by immunoSEQ multiplex PCR. This table has about 130,000 clones, roughly 88% appearing once. Source: peripheral blood, taken on day 0 of MenACWY control vaccination. The receptor set was obtained from an adult in good health.

This clone was seen only once. The J gene is TRBJ2-4, the V gene TRBV5-6; the D call may be TRBD1 or TRBD2 (5 bases each). This CDR3 has 14 residues. Trimming left V 2 bases short and J 4 bases short, with 10 bases between. Germline V gives CDR1 SGHDT, CDR2 YYEEEE. This CDR3 reads CASSLRGRKNIQYF. The CDR3, as DNA: TGTGCCAGCAGCTTACGGGGCCGGAAAAACATTCAGTACTTC.

The chain employs TRBV9 and TRBJ2-7, with TRBD2 matching 9 bases. The J segment lost 3 bases and the V segment lost 3 bases, leaving 4 bases of the junction unmatched. This CDR3 contains 14 residues. Germline V gives CDR1 SGDLS, CDR2 YYNGEE. CDR3 loop: CASSAGTSLYEQYF. CDR3 sequence (DNA): TGTGCCAGCAGCGCGGGGACTAGCCTCTACGAGCAGTACTTC.

The chain recombines TRBV29-1 with TRBJ2-1, with D possibly called TRBD1 or TRBD2 (5 bases each). Looked up from germline, CDR1 is SQVTM and CDR2 is ANQGSEA. The CDR3 runs to 15 residues. V lost 4 bases, J lost 1 base, and 14 bases lay in between. Here the CDR3 DNA reads TGCAGCGTTGGGGGGTTAGTATCGTCCTACAATGAGCAGTTCTTC. Encoded protein: CSVGGLVSSYNEQFF.

V is TRBV2 and J is TRBJ1-2; D may be TRBD1 (6 bases). CDR1 is SNHLY and CDR2 is FYNNEI in the germline V gene. The length of the CDR3 is 15 residues. The germline V and J ends were trimmed by 6 bases and 2 bases, with 16 bases remaining between them. CDR3 DNA: TGTGCCAGCAGAGTCCGAGGGGGAGAGAACTATGGCTACACCTTC. Translating it yields CASRVRGGENYGYTF.

The rearrangement joins TRBV6-5 to TRBJ2-7, with 9 bases matching TRBD1. Germline V lookup: CDR1 MNHEY, CDR2 SVGAGI. The CDR3 covers 14 residues. With V trimmed by 6 bases and J by 9 bases, 12 bases remained unmatched. CDR3 region: CASSPGTGTSRQYF. In nucleotides, the CDR3 is TGTGCCAGCAGCCCCGGGACAGGGACCTCGAGGCAGTACTTC.

This clone came up once. This chain links TRBV7-3 with TRBJ2-3, with D perhaps given as TRBD1 or TRBD2 (5 bases each). Per the germline V gene, CDR1 is SGHTA and CDR2 is FQGTGA. The length of the CDR3 is 16 residues. V shed 2 bases and J shed 1 base, with 13 bases lying between them. As DNA, the CDR3 is TGTGCCAGCAGCTTATGGCTAGTGGGGGGCACAGATACGCAGTATTTT. Translated, it gives CASSLWLVGGTDTQYF.

The chain is built from TRBV2 and TRBJ2-2; D gene unclear. From germline, CDR1 is SNHLY and CDR2 FYNNEI. This CDR3 contains 18 residues. Trimming removed 0 bases from V and 2 bases from J, with 16 bases in between. In DNA form, the CDR3 reads TGTGCCAGCAGTGAAGCGCTTATCGGCCTAGAAAACACCGGGGAGCTGTTTTTT. Translating it yields CASSEALIGLENTGELFF.

The chain links TRBV19 to TRBJ1-5; D might be TRBD1 (6 bases). CDR1 LNHDA and CDR2 SQIVND come from the germline V gene (reference sequence). V was cut by 3 bases and J by 6 bases, with 18 bases left in between. The CDR3 extends over 16 amino acids. CDR3 nucleotides: TGTGCCAGTAGTATTCTTTCCGGGGGGCTGGGTCAGCCCCAGCATTTT. Its translation: CASSILSGGLGQPQHF.

This chain uses TRBV6-4 with TRBJ2-5; 8 positions match TRBD1. This CDR3 comprises 19 residues. The germline gives CDR1 MRHNA, CDR2 SNTAGT. Trimming took 5 bases from V and 0 from J; bases not matched to a gene: 17. CDR3 amino acids: CASSQHPNRDRLYQETQYF. CDR3 in DNA: TGTGCCAGCAGTCAGCATCCGAACCGGGACAGGTTGTACCAAGAGACCCAGTACTTC.

J is TRBJ2-3 and V is TRBV11-2; 13 bases line up with TRBD2. The CDR3 runs 18 residues. With 5 bases clipped from V and 0 bases from J, the junction kept 8 bases outside the gene matches. CDR1 and CDR2 (germline): SGHAT, FQNNGV. In DNA form, the CDR3 reads TGTGCCAGCAGCCCCGGGACTAGCGGGGTCCGTAGCACAGATACGCAGTATTTT. Protein: CASSPGTSGVRSTDTQYF. Combining the CDR3 with reference TRBV11-2 and TRBJ2-3 gives the whole variable domain EAGVAQSPRYKIIEKRQSVAFWCNPISGHATLYWYQQILGQGPKLLIQFQNNGVVDDSQLPKDRFSAERLKGVDSTLKIQPAKLEDSAVYLCASSPGTSGVRSTDTQYFGPGTRLTVL.

The CDR3 region is CASSGGLAGAIQETQYF. CDR3 in DNA: TGTGCCAGCAGTGGGGGACTAGCGGGGGCAATTCAAGAGACCCAGTACTTC. The chain links TRBV6-1 to TRBJ2-5, with 14 bases matching TRBD2. This CDR3 contains 17 residues. V dropped 4 bases and J dropped 2; count of bases not matched to a gene: 6. Germline V CDR1 and CDR2: MNHNS, SASEGT.